This T cell receptor beta chain was found in a study of human T cells and chemical hapten exposure. Via MiXCR, TCRdb re-called the RACE reads, giving one row per CDR3 protein. Found here are 75,000 to 100,000 distinct CDR3 sequences, around 12% of them singletons; the top ten hold approximately 2.1%. Time point: patch test 1, 2 weeks after DPC sensitization. The treatment: therapeutic diphenylcyclopropenone sensitization with weekly scalp DPC. The germline CDR1 and CDR2 sequences are MDHEN and SYDVKM. Trimming took off 7 bases at V and 0 bases at J, with 13 bases between the two ends. This CDR3 contains 14 residues.

The chain combines TRBV28 with TRBJ2-7; no firm D call. This receptor was obtained from a woman between 35 and 50 years old with alopecia areata. Some clones in this sample may be carry-over from other donors' samples. The sequencing used whole blood, collected in connection with sensitization to the hapten diphenylcyclopropenone (DPC). This CDR3 reads CASTAFPASYEQYF. In DNA form, the CDR3 reads TGTGCCAGCACCGCTTTCCCAGCCTCCTACGAGCAGTACTTC.